The 20 T cell receptor beta chains below were found in one sample sequenced in a study of OX40 agonist ivuxolimab in advanced cancers. TCRdb's copy holds only in-frame clones and misses some; the assay was immunoSEQ multiplex PCR. The table shows approximately 56,000 clones, with about 81% occurring only once. The sequences come from CD4+ or CD8+ T cells sorted from blood, collected in a trial of the OX40 agonist ivuxolimab. The receptors were sampled from an adult with an advanced solid tumor such as melanoma, head and neck, liver or kidney cancer.

The CDR3 region has the DNA TGTGCCAGCAGCGTAGGCCCCCGGACAGGGGACCACGAGCAGTACTTC. Its translation is CASSVGPRTGDHEQYF. The chain carries TRBV9 and TRBJ2-7, with TRBD1 identical over 9 bases. There are 16 residues in the CDR3. The V and J ends lost 0 bases and 5 bases, in that order; junction bases with no gene match: 9. Germline values: CDR1 SGDLS, CDR2 YYNGEE.

This clone showed up just a few times. The genes are TRBV5-1 and TRBJ2-3; TRBD1 aligns across 7 bases. Trimming removed 0 bases from V and 2 bases from J; junction bases left unmatched: 6. The CDR3 has 16 amino acids. Germline V gene sequence: CDR1 SGHRS, CDR2 YFSETQ. As DNA, the CDR3 is TGCGCCAGCAGCTTGGCCGGTAGGGGGCACACAGATACGCAGTATTTT. Its translation: CASSLAGRGHTDTQYF.

The V and J genes are TRBV7-2 and TRBJ2-5, with TRBD1 identical over 8 bases. This CDR3 has 12 residues. From germline, CDR1 is SGHTA and CDR2 FQGNSA. The trim removed 6 bases at V and 5 bases at J, leaving 2 bases unmatched. Here the CDR3 DNA reads TGTGCCAGCAGTTGGGACAGGGAGACCCAGTACTTC. This codes for CASSWDRETQYF.

The chain's CDR3 is CASSQGTANSPLHF. Here the CDR3 DNA reads TGTGCCAGCAGCCAAGGGACAGCTAATTCACCCCTCCACTTT. This chain connects TRBV14 to TRBJ1-6; weak D call: TRBD1 (6 bases). The CDR3 has 14 residues. Germline lookup yields CDR1 SGHDN and CDR2 FVKESK. Trimming shortened V by 1 base and J by 6 bases, and 7 bases separated the two germline ends.

The gene calls are TRBV6-1 and TRBJ1-1; D gene ambiguous. Germline V lookup: CDR1 MNHNS, CDR2 SASEGT. V shed 7 bases and J shed 1 base, with 13 bases lying between them. CDR3 length equals 14 residues. The CDR3 coding sequence is TGTGCCAGCATTGGGGTGGGAGGGAACACTGAAGCTTTCTTT. This translates into CASIGVGGNTEAFF.

By share of the sample, this clone is medium-sized. The genes are TRBV5-1 and TRBJ1-3, with TRBD1 matching 7 bases. V trimming: 1 base; J trimming: 4 bases; junction bases outside the gene matches: 5. The CDR3 has 15 residues. CDR1 is SGHRS and CDR2 is YFSETQ in the germline V gene. CDR3 amino acids: CASSLMGQQGNTIYF. The CDR3, as DNA: TGCGCCAGCAGCTTGATGGGACAGCAGGGAAACACCATATATTTT.

The chain recombines TRBV28 with TRBJ2-5, with TRBD1 matching 10 bases. The CDR3 length is 16 residues. V lost 6 bases, J lost 5 bases, and 12 bases stayed unmatched. Germline loops: CDR1 MDHEN, CDR2 SYDVKM. The CDR3 sequence: CASSLRDRGWWETQYF. Here the CDR3 DNA reads TGTGCCAGCAGCCTCAGGGACAGGGGTTGGTGGGAGACCCAGTACTTC.

This clone was recorded a few times. The rearrangement joins TRBV7-8 to TRBJ1-3; D is unclear. Germline CDR1 and CDR2: SGHVS and FQNEAQ. CDR3 length: 14 amino acids. Trimming left V 5 bases short and J 4 bases short, with 12 bases between. The CDR3 DNA reads as TGTGCCAGCAGCCTGGCCCCCGGGGGAAACACCATATATTTT. Translating it yields CASSLAPGGNTIYF.

This clone appeared a few times. The chain is built from TRBV5-1 and TRBJ2-3; TRBD1 agrees at 7 bases. V lost 4 bases to trimming and J lost 3 bases; unmatched junction nucleotides: 5. The CDR3 is made up of 14 amino acids. CDR1 SGHRS and CDR2 YFSETQ come from the germline V gene. The CDR3 DNA reads as TGCGCCAGCAGCCCGGGACAGCAGACAGATACGCAGTATTTT. Its protein is CASSPGQQTDTQYF.

This chain uses TRBV7-3 with TRBJ1-2; D is perhaps TRBD1 (5 bases). This CDR3 spans 16 amino acids. Germline V gene sequence: CDR1 SGHTA, CDR2 FQGTGA. The V end was cut by 1 base, the J end by 2 bases, with 14 bases between. CDR3 nucleotides: TGTGCCAGCAGCTTAAGGGTCCGAGGGGCCAACTATGGCTACACCTTC. The encoded protein is CASSLRVRGANYGYTF.

The rearrangement joins TRBV6-5 to TRBJ1-2, with D hard to call. The CDR3 totals 13 residues. The V end lost 6 bases, the J end lost 4 bases, and 12 bases lay between the germline ends. Per the germline V gene, CDR1 is MNHEY and CDR2 is SVGAGI. The CDR3 loop is CASSPSESYGYTF. CDR3 in DNA: TGTGCCAGCAGCCCGTCGGAATCCTATGGCTACACCTTC.

The chain combines TRBV5-5 with TRBJ1-1; no definite D call. Per germline, CDR1 SGHKS and CDR2 YYEKEE (reference sequence). The V end lost 2 bases, the J end lost 1 base, and 12 bases lay between the germline ends. This CDR3 comprises 15 residues. The CDR3 nucleotides read TGTGCCAGCAGCTTAGGCCCGAGCCAGAACACTGAAGCTTTCTTT. Its translation: CASSLGPSQNTEAFF.

Only a few counts were recorded for this clone. This chain uses TRBV19 with TRBJ1-6, with D tentatively TRBD1 (5 bases). Deletions cut 9 bases from V and 8 bases from J, with 14 bases between. Germline V gene data show CDR1 as LNHDA and CDR2 as SQIVND (reference sequence). The CDR3 has 13 residues. This CDR3 is CASRDLRDSPLHF. CDR3 nucleotides: TGTGCCAGCCGGGACCTTCGCGATTCACCCCTCCACTTT.

The V call is TRBV27, the J call TRBJ2-2; maybe TRBD2 (7 bases). Germline V gene data show CDR1 as MNHEY and CDR2 as SMNVEV (reference sequence). The CDR3 runs to 15 residues. Trimming took 6 bases from V and 6 from J, leaving 17 bases between them. The CDR3 loop reads CASRNGGGSAGELFF. CDR3 in DNA: TGTGCCAGCAGAAATGGGGGGGGCAGCGCCGGGGAGCTGTTTTTT.

The chain combines TRBV6-6 with TRBJ1-1; possibly TRBD1 for D (5 bases). This CDR3 region has 14 residues. Looked up from germline, CDR1 is MNHNY and CDR2 is SVGAGI (reference sequence). V was trimmed by 5 bases and J by 4 bases, leaving 14 bases between them. The CDR3 here is CASSTQGRGTEAFF. The CDR3 region has the DNA TGTGCCAGCAGTACCCAGGGTAGGGGCACTGAAGCTTTCTTT.

J is TRBJ2-7 and V is TRBV11-1; 12 bases fit TRBD1. The germline gives CDR1 SGHAT, CDR2 FQDESV (reference sequence). This CDR3 contains 14 residues. After removal of 5 bases from V and 3 bases from J, the junction contained 2 bases not matched to a gene. This CDR3 is CASSRDRGHYEQYF. The CDR3 DNA reads as TGTGCCAGCAGCCGGGACAGGGGGCACTACGAGCAGTACTTC. The complete variable domain, with remaining parts taken from reference TRBV11-1 and TRBJ2-7, reads EAEVAQSPRYKITEKSQAVAFWCDPISGHATLYWYRQILGQGPELLVQFQDESVVDDSQLPKDRFSAERLKGVDSTLKIQPAELGDSAMYLCASSRDRGHYEQYFGPGTRLTVT.

This clone counts as medium-sized (0.01 to 0.1%). The rearrangement links TRBV2 to TRBJ2-7; 12 bases map to TRBD2. The germline V gene encodes CDR1 SNHLY and CDR2 FYNNEI. The V segment lost 3 bases and the J segment 2 bases; nucleotides outside the gene matches: 14. The CDR3 sequence is 19 residues long. The CDR3 DNA reads as TGTGCCAGCAGTGAGGACCTGGGACTAGCGGGTATCCTCACCTACGAGCAGTACTTC. It yields the protein CASSEDLGLAGILTYEQYF.

In DNA form, the CDR3 reads TGTGCCAGCAGCCAAGAATCGGGCAGGAATAATTCACCCCTCCACTTT. Translating gives CASSQESGRNNSPLHF. The gene calls are TRBV4-2 and TRBJ1-6; the D is unclear. V dropped 0 bases and J dropped 5 bases, with 11 bases sitting between them. CDR1 and CDR2 from the germline V gene are LGHNA and YNFKEQ. The CDR3 runs 16 residues.

The CDR3 sequence is CASSELIIGQSRANVLTF. The DNA for the CDR3 is TGTGCCAGCAGCGAGCTTATTATAGGACAAAGTCGGGCCAACGTCCTGACTTTC. The chain couples TRBV12-1 to TRBJ2-6; the listed D gene, TRBD1, was not tested against the DNA. TRBV12-1 is a known pseudogene. The CDR3 extends over 18 amino acids.

The chain uses TRBV19 and TRBJ2-2, with TRBD1 matching over 7 bases. Losses at the gene ends were 3 bases for V and 3 bases for J; bases not matched to a gene: 7. This CDR3 spans 16 amino acids. Looked up from germline, CDR1 is LNHDA and CDR2 is SQIVND (reference sequence). The CDR3 loop reads CASSMGRGRDTGELFF. The CDR3, as DNA: TGTGCCAGTAGTATGGGCAGGGGGAGAGACACCGGGGAGCTGTTTTTT.